These T cell receptor beta chains were read from a single sample in a study of cytomegalovirus exposure and HLA in healthy donors. The protocol was immunoSEQ multiplex PCR, while the TCRdb copy is restricted to in-frame clones and leaves out a portion. The profile shows 150,000 to 200,000 clones, around 80% of them singletons. The sequencing sample was made of PBMCs. Source of these receptors: a male donor in good health and CMV-seropositive. Each CDR3 is given with its conserved first and last residue. A D gene is named only where the DNA matches it firmly. Not every row has a clone size; where given, it reads once, few, many or a size class.

j_call d_call v_call clone_size cdr3_aa cdr3_nt
TRBJ1-4 TRBD1 TRBV5-1 NA CASSRDRAEVKLFF TGCGCCAGCAGCCGTGACAGGGCGGAGGTAAAACTGTTTTTT
TRBJ1-6 NA TRBV25-1 NA CASGLDSPLHF TGTGCCAGCGGCCTAGATTCACCCCTCCACTTT
TRBJ2-5 TRBD2 TRBV5-1 NA CASSLGLAGEETQYF TGCGCCAGCAGCTTGGGCCTAGCGGGAGAGGAGACCCAGTACTTC
TRBJ2-4 NA TRBV28 NA CASSPYGGSNIQYF TGTGCCAGCAGTCCTTATGGGGGGTCGAACATTCAGTACTTC
TRBJ2-1 TRBD2 TRBV9 NA CASSVPSGSLNEQFF TGTGCCAGCAGCGTACCTAGCGGGAGTCTCAATGAGCAGTTCTTC
TRBJ2-5 NA TRBV28 NA CASSLGLGRSETQYF TGTGCCAGCAGTTTAGGCCTGGGGAGATCGGAGACCCAGTACTTC
TRBJ1-4 TRBD1 TRBV4-2 NA CASSQGTGVNEKLFF TGTGCCAGCAGCCAAGGGACAGGGGTTAATGAAAAACTGTTTTTT
TRBJ1-1 TRBD1 TRBV5-4 NA CASRPGPGGSTEAFF TGTGCCAGCAGACCGGGGCCAGGGGGGAGCACTGAAGCTTTCTTT
TRBJ2-7 NA TRBV11-2 few CASSLGTGLNEQYF TGTGCCAGCAGCTTAGGAACGGGTCTGAATGAGCAGTACTTC
TRBJ2-2 TRBD1 TRBV19 few CASSIPNRGNTGELFF TGTGCCAGTAGTATCCCTAACAGGGGGAACACCGGGGAGCTGTTTTTT
TRBJ2-7 NA TRBV18 once CASSPQAVAVTEQYF TGTGCCAGCTCACCACAGGCCGTGGCGGTAACCGAGCAGTACTTC
TRBJ2-7 NA TRBV5-6 NA CASSFKGQGEQYF TGTGCCAGCAGCTTCAAGGGTCAGGGCGAGCAGTACTTC
TRBJ2-7 NA TRBV10-3 NA CAISDGSVSYEQYF TGTGCCATCAGTGACGGCAGCGTCTCCTACGAGCAGTACTTC
TRBJ1-5 TRBD1 TRBV6-5 few CASRRTDRGGQPQHF TGTGCCAGCAGGAGAACGGACAGGGGCGGTCAGCCCCAGCATTTT
TRBJ1-2 TRBD1 TRBV9 NA CASSVPRTGGGWGYTF TGTGCCAGCAGCGTACCCAGGACAGGGGGCGGGTGGGGCTACACCTTC
TRBJ2-7 TRBD1 TRBV6-1 NA CASSVGPGQAYEQYF TGTGCCAGCAGTGTGGGTCCGGGACAGGCCTACGAGCAGTACTTC
TRBJ1-1 NA TRBV11-2 NA CASSLEQNTEAFF TGTGCCAGCAGCTTAGAACAGAACACTGAAGCTTTCTTT